These 20 T cell receptor beta chains were sequenced from one sample in a study of T cell repertoires in cytomegalovirus infection. MiXCR, applied by TCRdb to the reads, yields one record per CDR3 protein. Among hundreds of thousands of distinct CDR3 sequences listed, about a sixth were seen once. Sequenced sample: PBMCs. The receptor source for this set is a human donor in good health (CMV status not recorded). Some clones in this sample may be carry-over from other donors' samples.

The chain combines TRBV28 with TRBJ1-2, with D possibly TRBD1 on 5 matching bases. V lost 3 bases to trimming and J lost 6 bases, with 8 bases between them. The CDR3 length is 12 residues. From germline, CDR1 is MDHEN and CDR2 SYDVKM. The chain's CDR3 is CASSFWGDGYTF. CDR3 DNA: TGTGCCAGCAGTTTCTGGGGGGATGGCTACACCTTC.

Turning to this clonotype: One end of the junction fails to match germline, which may point to a read error. The chain employs TRBV2 and TRBJ2-7; D remains unclear. Germline values: CDR1 SNHLY, CDR2 FYNNEI. The CDR3 loop spans 15 amino acids. CDR3 sequence reads: CASNEVSLPPYEQYF. In nucleotides, the CDR3 is TGTGCCAGCAATGAAGTTAGCCTCCCACCCTACGAGCAGTACTTC.

This clonotype was observed at least ten times. This sequence joins TRBV4-1 and TRBJ1-6; 8 bases map to TRBD1. This CDR3 has 15 amino acids. From germline, CDR1 is MGHRA and CDR2 YSYEKL. The J segment lost 8 bases and the V segment lost 3 bases, leaving 6 bases of the junction unmatched. Here the CDR3 reads CASSHPDRDYSPLHF. The CDR3 bases are TGCGCCAGCAGCCACCCGGACAGGGACTATTCACCCCTCCACTTT.

The chain has TRBV25-1 and TRBJ1-4, with 9 positions matching TRBD1. The germline V gene encodes CDR1 MGHDK and CDR2 SYGVNS. The CDR3 is 18 amino acids. The ends lost 0 bases at V and 7 bases at J; junction bases unmatched: 12. CDR3 sequence: CASSEYFLVGQGSEKLFF. Written as DNA, the CDR3 is TGTGCCAGCAGTGAATATTTTCTCGTCGGACAGGGGAGTGAAAAACTGTTTTTT.

The chain joins TRBV4-2 to TRBJ2-7; TRBD2 agrees at 7 bases. Unmatched junction bases numbered 9, after V lost 4 bases and J lost 0 bases. The CDR3 contains 16 residues. CDR1 LGHNA and CDR2 YNFKEQ come from the germline V gene. This chain's CDR3 is CASSPSRSGDSYEQYF. CDR3 DNA: TGTGCCAGCAGCCCCTCGCGAAGCGGGGACTCCTACGAGCAGTACTTC.

The V and J genes are TRBV20-1 and TRBJ1-4, with D hard to call. The CDR3 extends over 11 amino acids. Between the trimmed V and J ends, which lost 3 bases and 7 bases, there was a span of 6 bases. CDR1 DFQATT and CDR2 SNEGSKA come from the germline V gene (reference sequence). CDR3 protein: CSASWREKLFF. Here the CDR3 DNA reads TGCAGTGCTAGTTGGCGTGAAAAACTGTTTTTT.

This clonotype came up many times. This chain uses TRBV6-5 with TRBJ2-7; tentatively, D is TRBD1 or TRBD2 (6 bases each). This CDR3 has 16 amino acids. Germline loops: CDR1 MNHEY, CDR2 SVGAGI. V was clipped by 2 bases and J by 6 bases, with 20 bases between them. The CDR3 coding sequence is TGTGCCAGCAGTTACGGCCCGGGGGCCACAGGTTCCGAGCAGTACTTC. It translates to CASSYGPGATGSEQYF.

This clonotype was seen repeatedly, ten times or more. This chain joins TRBV7-8 and TRBJ1-5; possible D gene TRBD1, 5 bases. There are 12 residues in the CDR3. V was pared by 4 bases and J by 7 bases, with 8 bases between. Germline lookup yields CDR1 SGHVS and CDR2 FQNEAQ. CDR3 in amino acids: CASSSRQQPQHF. CDR3 bases: TGTGCCAGCAGCTCCCGACAGCAGCCCCAGCATTTT.

This clonotype came up a few times. The chain uses TRBV19 and TRBJ2-6, with 11 bases that match TRBD1. CDR1 LNHDA and CDR2 SQIVND come from the germline V gene (reference sequence). V lost 6 bases, J lost 0 bases, and 4 bases stayed unmatched. This CDR3 is 17 amino acids long. The CDR3 DNA reads TGTGCCAGTAGCGGACAGGGGGCGAGCTCTGGGGCCAACGTCCTGACTTTC. Translation gives CASSGQGASSGANVLTF.

The table lists this clonotype with a few counts. The rearrangement links TRBV3-1 to TRBJ1-2; TRBD1 aligns across 9 bases. Germline V lookup: CDR1 LGHDT, CDR2 YNNKEL (reference sequence). The junction had 9 bases not matched to a gene; V was cut back by 3 bases and J by 4 bases. This CDR3 has 16 amino acids. In nucleotides, the CDR3 is TGTGCCAGCAGCCACGGACAGGGGACCGTTGCCTATGGCTACACCTTC. This encodes CASSHGQGTVAYGYTF.

This CDR3 reads CASSLESRGGTEAFF. The CDR3 coding sequence is TGTGCCAGCAGCTTAGAGAGTAGGGGCGGGACTGAAGCTTTCTTT. The chain employs TRBV7-2 and TRBJ1-1; a weak D match, TRBD1 (5 bases). The length of the CDR3 is 15 residues. Germline values: CDR1 SGHTA, CDR2 FQGNSA. Trimming shortened V by 1 base and J by 5 bases, and 14 bases separated the two germline ends.

This clonotype occurred many times. V and J are TRBV7-9 and TRBJ2-1; perhaps TRBD1 as D (6 bases). The V end was cut by 5 bases, the J end by 3 bases, with 14 bases between. CDR3 length: 15 residues. Germline assignment: CDR1 SEHNR and CDR2 FQNEAQ (reference sequence). DNA for the CDR3: TGTGCCAGCAGCCCAAAGGACAGACACTACAATGAGCAGTTCTTC. This codes for CASSPKDRHYNEQFF.

In this sample, this clonotype turned up many times. The chain combines TRBV7-9 with TRBJ1-2; TRBD1 agrees at 8 bases. This CDR3 has 15 amino acids. CDR1 and CDR2 (germline): SEHNR, FQNEAQ (reference sequence). Trimming cost V 5 bases and J 6 bases; bases outside gene matches: 11. The CDR3 DNA reads as TGTGCCAGCAGCCCGAGACAGGGGAAGGTTCATGGCTACACCTTC. It codes for CASSPRQGKVHGYTF. The variable domain in full, completed from reference TRBV7-9 and TRBJ1-2, reads DTGVSQNPRHKITKRGQNVTFRCDPISEHNRLYWYRQTLGQGPEFLTYFQNEAQLEKSRLLSDRFSAERPKGSFSTLEIQRTEQGDSAMYLCASSPRQGKVHGYTFGSGTRLTVV.

This clonotype was seen many times. The V and J genes are TRBV5-6 and TRBJ2-1; D possibly corresponds to TRBD2 (6 bases). Germline V gene data show CDR1 as SGHDT and CDR2 as YYEEEE. The CDR3 totals 15 residues. Between the trimmed V and J ends, which lost 5 bases and 8 bases, there was a span of 20 bases. The CDR3 bases are TGTGCCAGCAGACGGGCCGGGGGTATTGACGATGAGCAGTTCTTC. This gives the protein CASRRAGGIDDEQFF.

Many counts were recorded for this clonotype. The chain joins TRBV27 to TRBJ2-7, with TRBD2 identical over 12 bases. Per the germline V gene, CDR1 is MNHEY and CDR2 is SMNVEV (reference sequence). The trim removed 3 bases at V and 2 bases at J, leaving 11 bases unmatched. The CDR3 runs 18 residues. CDR3 sequence (DNA): TGTGCCAGCAGTTTCGGTCCTAGCGGGGGGGCCGAAGCCTACGAGCAGTACTTC. It translates to CASSFGPSGGAEAYEQYF.

This clonotype occurred many times. V gene TRBV4-1 combines with J gene TRBJ2-7; D may be TRBD1 or TRBD2 (5 bases each). Trimming removed 1 base at V and 2 bases at J, with 12 bases between. The germline V gene encodes CDR1 MGHRA and CDR2 YSYEKL. This CDR3 comprises 15 residues. The CDR3 DNA reads as TGCGCCAGCAGCCAAGGCCGGGACCTAGCCTACGAGCAGTACTTC. As protein: CASSQGRDLAYEQYF.

A note on this clonotype: With a much larger clone just one base away, this may be a read error. DNA of the CDR3: TGTGCCAGCAGATCCAGCGTGGCAGATACGCAGTATTTT. Translation: CASRSSVADTQYF. The chain employs TRBV7-9 and TRBJ2-3; unclear D gene. CDR1 and CDR2 (germline): SEHNR, FQNEAQ (reference sequence). This CDR3 has 13 amino acids. V was pared by 6 bases and J by 4 bases, with 11 bases between.

CDR3 region: CSATPGRGGEGDTQYF. The DNA of the CDR3 is TGCAGTGCTACCCCTGGGAGGGGGGGGGAAGGAGATACGCAGTATTTT. The rearrangement uses TRBV20-1 and TRBJ2-3; perhaps TRBD2 as D (7 bases). Germline CDR1 is DFQATT and CDR2 is SNEGSKA (reference sequence). Trimming took off 4 bases at V and 5 bases at J, with 22 bases between the two ends. The CDR3 contains 16 residues.

This clonotype was recorded a few times. This chain links TRBV5-5 with TRBJ1-1; D remains ambiguous. V lost 2 bases to trimming and J lost 6 bases, with 14 bases between them. CDR3 length: 14 amino acids. Looked up from germline, CDR1 is SGHKS and CDR2 is YYEKEE (reference sequence). The CDR3 region is CASSFVLGSPEAFF. Written as DNA, the CDR3 is TGTGCCAGCAGCTTTGTGTTAGGGAGCCCTGAAGCTTTCTTT.

This clonotype was found a few times. The chain carries TRBV14 and TRBJ2-3, with D unresolved. V was shortened by 0 bases and J by 7 bases, with 5 bases between the two germline ends. In germline, CDR1 is SGHDN, CDR2 FVKESK. The CDR3 totals 12 residues. The chain's CDR3 is CASSQDANTQYF. CDR3 in DNA: TGTGCCAGCAGCCAAGATGCTAATACGCAGTATTTT.